The rows below give T cell receptor beta chains drawn from one sample of a study of a mutant IDH1 vaccine in newly diagnosed glioma. Using immunoSEQ multiplex PCR, the repertoire was profiled, and TCRdb retains in-frame clones only, with some absent. The repertoire consists of about 56,000 clones, with 75% to 90% occurring once and the leading ten covering 3.2%. Their recognized antigens are unknown. The sample in question was PBMCs, obtained from a glioma patient whose treatment included an IDH1 peptide vaccine. The source is a woman between 45 and 65 years old with glioma. Each CDR3 is given with its conserved first and last residue. The D gene is left open where the match is weak. The listing skips clone size in some rows; elsewhere it reads once, few, many or a size class.

d_gene: TRBD2
j_gene: TRBJ2-5
v_gene: TRBV4-1
abundance: .
CDR3nt: TGCGCCAGCAGCCCGGGAGTAGCGGGGGGGGTTCGAGAGACCCAGTACTTC
CDR3aa: CASSPGVAGGVRETQYF

d_gene: .
j_gene: TRBJ1-3
v_gene: TRBV10-2
abundance: .
CDR3nt: TGCGCCAGCAGTGATGACCTCTGGCCAGCTGGGGACACCATATATTTT
CDR3aa: CASSDDLWPAGDTIYF

d_gene: TRBD2
j_gene: TRBJ2-1
v_gene: TRBV7-2
abundance: .
CDR3nt: TGTGCCAGCACGGCGGGGGGGAGGAATGAGCAGTTCTTC
CDR3aa: CASTAGGRNEQFF

d_gene: TRBD1
j_gene: TRBJ2-7
v_gene: TRBV5-5
abundance: .
CDR3nt: TGTGCCAGCAGCTTGGTTAGGACAGGCTCCTACGAGCAGTACTTC
CDR3aa: CASSLVRTGSYEQYF

d_gene: .
j_gene: TRBJ2-5
v_gene: TRBV23-1
abundance: once
CDR3nt: TGCGCCAGCAGTCCTCAGGGGTGCTCAAACGGACGTATCGAGACCCAGTACTTC
CDR3aa: CASSPQGCSNGRIETQYF

d_gene: .
j_gene: TRBJ2-7
v_gene: TRBV28
abundance: once
CDR3nt: TGTGCCAGCAGTTCGGACAGTTTAGGTTCCTACGAGCAGTACTTC
CDR3aa: CASSSDSLGSYEQYF

d_gene: .
j_gene: TRBJ2-3
v_gene: TRBV23-1
abundance: .
CDR3nt: TGCGCCCGCACGGATACGCAGTATTTT
CDR3aa: CARTDTQYF

d_gene: .
j_gene: TRBJ2-3
v_gene: TRBV2
abundance: .
CDR3nt: TGTGCCAGTAAGGACTCCTTTTCCACAGATACGCAGTATTTT
CDR3aa: CASKDSFSTDTQYF

d_gene: .
j_gene: TRBJ1-1
v_gene: TRBV16
abundance: .
CDR3nt: TGTGCCAGCAGCCAATCGACGGAAGGAACTGAAGCTTTCTTT
CDR3aa: CASSQSTEGTEAFF

d_gene: .
j_gene: TRBJ1-6
v_gene: TRBV30
abundance: .
CDR3nt: TGTGCCTGGAGTGTAGACGGTGGGAATTCACCCCTCCACTTT
CDR3aa: CAWSVDGGNSPLHF

d_gene: .
j_gene: TRBJ2-3
v_gene: TRBV10-3
abundance: .
CDR3nt: TGTGCCATCAGTCCCGCGGCCGGTACGCAGTATTTT
CDR3aa: CAISPAAGTQYF

d_gene: .
j_gene: TRBJ1-2
v_gene: TRBV5-1
abundance: .
CDR3nt: TGCGCCAGCAGCTCTGGGAACCAAAACTATGGCTACACCTTC
CDR3aa: CASSSGNQNYGYTF

d_gene: .
j_gene: TRBJ2-1
v_gene: TRBV6-5
abundance: .
CDR3nt: TGTGCCAGCAGTCTAAGTATCGAGGGTGGTAGGTTCTTC
CDR3aa: CASSLSIEGGRFF

d_gene: TRBD1
j_gene: TRBJ2-3
v_gene: TRBV5-4
abundance: .
CDR3nt: TGTGCCAGCAGCTTGGCAGCGGTGGGGACAGTCACAGATACGCAGTATTTT
CDR3aa: CASSLAAVGTVTDTQYF

d_gene: TRBD1
j_gene: TRBJ1-2
v_gene: TRBV4-2
abundance: few
CDR3nt: TGTGCCAGCAGCCAAGAGGACGGCAGGGGGTCTGGCTACACCTTC
CDR3aa: CASSQEDGRGSGYTF

d_gene: .
j_gene: TRBJ2-7
v_gene: TRBV10-3
abundance: .
CDR3nt: TGTGCCATCACACGGGACGGGCAAAGCGAGCAGTACTTC
CDR3aa: CAITRDGQSEQYF

d_gene: .
j_gene: TRBJ2-5
v_gene: TRBV27
abundance: few
CDR3nt: TGTGCCAGCCGACCATATGCGGCCCAAGAGACCCAGTACTTC
CDR3aa: CASRPYAAQETQYF

d_gene: TRBD2
j_gene: TRBJ2-7
v_gene: TRBV7-2
abundance: .
CDR3nt: TGTGCCAGCAGTCGTTCCCCTAGCGGCAGGAACGAGCAGTACTTC
CDR3aa: CASSRSPSGRNEQYF

d_gene: .
j_gene: TRBJ2-3
v_gene: TRBV5-1
abundance: .
CDR3nt: TGCGCCAGCAGCTTGGCCAGTCGGGGGGCGGATACGCAGTATTTT
CDR3aa: CASSLASRGADTQYF

d_gene: .
j_gene: TRBJ1-6
v_gene: TRBV7-2
abundance: .
CDR3nt: TGTGCCAGCAGCTTAGCCCGGGATAATTCACCCCTCCACTTT
CDR3aa: CASSLARDNSPLHF

d_gene: .
j_gene: TRBJ1-5
v_gene: TRBV28
abundance: .
CDR3nt: TGTGCCACCCATCGAGGGAATGCCCAGCATTTT
CDR3aa: CATHRGNAQHF

d_gene: TRBD1
j_gene: TRBJ2-3
v_gene: TRBV30
abundance: .
CDR3nt: TGTGCCTGGAGTGTATCAGGGGGCGCAGATACGCAGTATTTT
CDR3aa: CAWSVSGGADTQYF

d_gene: .
j_gene: TRBJ1-1
v_gene: TRBV7-8
abundance: .
CDR3nt: TGTGCCAGCAGCTTATTGGAGGCCAGCTACACTGAAGCTTTCTTT
CDR3aa: CASSLLEASYTEAFF

d_gene: .
j_gene: TRBJ1-5
v_gene: TRBV6-1
abundance: .
CDR3nt: TGTGCCAGCAGTGAGTACGGAACTCAGCCCCAGCATTTT
CDR3aa: CASSEYGTQPQHF

d_gene: .
j_gene: TRBJ1-5
v_gene: TRBV7-6
abundance: medium-sized
CDR3nt: TGTGCCAGCAGCCGGACACCTAGTAGCAATCAGCCCCAGCATTTT
CDR3aa: CASSRTPSSNQPQHF

d_gene: TRBD1
j_gene: TRBJ2-2
v_gene: TRBV10-2
abundance: .
CDR3nt: TGCGCCAGCAGCTCTAGAGGGGGACAGGTCGACACCGGGGAGCTGTTTTTT
CDR3aa: CASSSRGGQVDTGELFF

d_gene: .
j_gene: TRBJ2-7
v_gene: TRBV19
abundance: .
CDR3nt: TGTGCCAGTAGTTATGGGCAGAGTTTCTACGAGCAGTACTTC
CDR3aa: CASSYGQSFYEQYF

d_gene: .
j_gene: TRBJ1-5
v_gene: TRBV28
abundance: .
CDR3nt: TGTGCCAGCAGCACGCCCCGGGATCAGCCCCAGCATTTT
CDR3aa: CASSTPRDQPQHF

d_gene: .
j_gene: TRBJ1-2
v_gene: TRBV20-1
abundance: .
CDR3nt: TGCAGTGCTAGAGTCCACGCTGGCTACACCTTC
CDR3aa: CSARVHAGYTF

d_gene: .
j_gene: TRBJ2-7
v_gene: TRBV7-6
abundance: .
CDR3nt: TGTGCCAGCAGCGCAAAGGGACTGGGACCCTACGAGCAGTACTTC
CDR3aa: CASSAKGLGPYEQYF

d_gene: TRBD1
j_gene: TRBJ1-2
v_gene: TRBV25-1
abundance: few
CDR3nt: TGTGCCACCGACAGGGGCGGGAATGGCTACACCTTC
CDR3aa: CATDRGGNGYTF

d_gene: .
j_gene: TRBJ2-4
v_gene: TRBV6-1
abundance: .
CDR3nt: TGTGCCAGCGCAAGGGACTGGGAAAACATTCAGTACTTC
CDR3aa: CASARDWENIQYF

d_gene: .
j_gene: TRBJ2-1
v_gene: TRBV4-1
abundance: .
CDR3nt: TGCGCCAGCAGCCAAGGGATGGGGCTGGATAGTGAGCAGTTCTTC
CDR3aa: CASSQGMGLDSEQFF

d_gene: TRBD1
j_gene: TRBJ1-1
v_gene: TRBV6-1
abundance: once
CDR3nt: TGTGCCAGCAGGCGAACTTCAGGGGGGGCTTTCTTT
CDR3aa: CASRRTSGGAFF

d_gene: .
j_gene: TRBJ2-3
v_gene: TRBV5-1
abundance: .
CDR3nt: TGCGCCAGCAGCTTGGTCAAGGTCGACAGCACAGATACGCAGTATTTT
CDR3aa: CASSLVKVDSTDTQYF

d_gene: .
j_gene: TRBJ1-1
v_gene: TRBV7-8
abundance: .
CDR3nt: TGTGCCAGCAACTCCCGGGGGCGCGACACTGAAGCTTTCTTT
CDR3aa: CASNSRGRDTEAFF

d_gene: .
j_gene: TRBJ1-1
v_gene: TRBV27
abundance: .
CDR3nt: TGTGCCAGCAGTCCGACGGTCGCGATGAACACTGAAGCTTTCTTT
CDR3aa: CASSPTVAMNTEAFF

d_gene: .
j_gene: TRBJ1-4
v_gene: TRBV27
abundance: .
CDR3nt: TGTGCCAGCAGTTCGAGACAGGTCAATGAAAAACTGTTTTTT
CDR3aa: CASSSRQVNEKLFF

d_gene: .
j_gene: TRBJ2-3
v_gene: TRBV7-2
abundance: .
CDR3nt: TGTGCCAGCAGCTTAGCGGGAACTACCACAGATACGCAGTATTTT
CDR3aa: CASSLAGTTTDTQYF

d_gene: .
j_gene: TRBJ1-1
v_gene: TRBV27
abundance: .
CDR3nt: TGTGCCAGCAGTTTATCCGGGGGGCAGCGGAATGAAGCTTTCTTT
CDR3aa: CASSLSGGQRNEAFF

d_gene: .
j_gene: TRBJ1-1
v_gene: TRBV7-9
abundance: .
CDR3nt: TGTGCCAGCAGCTTAAGCGGGGACACTGAAGCTTTCTTT
CDR3aa: CASSLSGDTEAFF

d_gene: .
j_gene: TRBJ1-1
v_gene: TRBV6-1
abundance: .
CDR3nt: TGTGCCAGCAGTGAGACAGTGGCAGCTTTCTTT
CDR3aa: CASSETVAAFF

d_gene: .
j_gene: TRBJ1-5
v_gene: TRBV7-3
abundance: .
CDR3nt: TGTGCCACCCCCCCTGGGGGGGCTTGGCAGCCCCAGCATTTT
CDR3aa: CATPPGGAWQPQHF

d_gene: .
j_gene: TRBJ2-7
v_gene: TRBV7-2
abundance: .
CDR3nt: TGTGCCAGCAGCTCTAGCCTGGAGCAGTACTTC
CDR3aa: CASSSSLEQYF

d_gene: .
j_gene: TRBJ2-2
v_gene: TRBV5-1
abundance: .
CDR3nt: TGCGCCAGCAGCTTGGGCGGAACGAGCACCGGGGAGCTGTTTTTT
CDR3aa: CASSLGGTSTGELFF

d_gene: .
j_gene: TRBJ1-2
v_gene: TRBV7-9
abundance: .
CDR3nt: TGTGCCAGCAGCTTAGGGGGGTCCTATGGCTACACCTTC
CDR3aa: CASSLGGSYGYTF

d_gene: .
j_gene: TRBJ1-3
v_gene: TRBV2
abundance: .
CDR3nt: TGTGCCAGTGTAAGGACGGGAAACACCATATATTTT
CDR3aa: CASVRTGNTIYF

d_gene: .
j_gene: TRBJ2-1
v_gene: TRBV5-1
abundance: .
CDR3nt: TGCGCCAGCAGCCCCATGCCCGCGATGGAGCAGTTCTTC
CDR3aa: CASSPMPAMEQFF

d_gene: TRBD1
j_gene: TRBJ1-2
v_gene: TRBV19
abundance: .
CDR3nt: TGTGCCAGTAGAGCGTCCGGGACAGAACTTCTCGGCTACACCTTC
CDR3aa: CASRASGTELLGYTF

d_gene: .
j_gene: TRBJ1-5
v_gene: TRBV7-2
abundance: .
CDR3nt: TGTGCCAGCAGCTTAACCGTGTATCAGCCCCAGCATTTT
CDR3aa: CASSLTVYQPQHF

d_gene: TRBD2
j_gene: TRBJ2-7
v_gene: TRBV2
abundance: .
CDR3nt: TGTGCCAGCAGGGGACTAGCGGGGGGCGAGCAGTACTTC
CDR3aa: CASRGLAGGEQYF

d_gene: TRBD2
j_gene: TRBJ2-3
v_gene: TRBV7-2
abundance: .
CDR3nt: TGTGCCAGCAGCTTAGTCGCGGGGGGGCTCACAGATACGCAGTATTTT
CDR3aa: CASSLVAGGLTDTQYF